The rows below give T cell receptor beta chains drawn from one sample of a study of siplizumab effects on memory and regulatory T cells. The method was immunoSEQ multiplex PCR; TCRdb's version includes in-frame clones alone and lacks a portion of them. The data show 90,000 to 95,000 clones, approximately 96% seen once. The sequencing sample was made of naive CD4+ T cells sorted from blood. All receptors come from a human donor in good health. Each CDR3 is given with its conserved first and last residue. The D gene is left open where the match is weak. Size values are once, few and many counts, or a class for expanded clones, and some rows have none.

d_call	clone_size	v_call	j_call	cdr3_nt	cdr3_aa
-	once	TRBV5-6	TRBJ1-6	TGTGCCAGCAGCCGTACAAAAATAAGGGATTCACCCCTCCACTTT	CASSRTKIRDSPLHF
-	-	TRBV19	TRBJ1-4	TGTGCCAGTAGTAGCAGTGCAGGGGCTAATGAAAAACTGTTTTTT	CASSSSAGANEKLFF
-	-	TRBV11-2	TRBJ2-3	TGTGCCAGCAGCTTTTCTACGCCGTCCAAAGCAGATACGCAGTATTTT	CASSFSTPSKADTQYF
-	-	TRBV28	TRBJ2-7	TGTGCCAGCAGCTTACACTCCCGTGGCTTCGAGCAGTACTTC	CASSLHSRGFEQYF
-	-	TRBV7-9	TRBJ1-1	TGTGCCAGCAGCCGGACCACAGCCGGGAACACTGAAGCTTTCTTT	CASSRTTAGNTEAFF
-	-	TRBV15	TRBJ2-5	TGTGCCACCAGCAGTGACCGCTCCCGGGAGACCCAGTACTTC	CATSSDRSRETQYF
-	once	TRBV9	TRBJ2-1	TGTGCCAGCAGCGTAGGTCTAGGCTCCTACAATGAGCAGTTCTTC	CASSVGLGSYNEQFF
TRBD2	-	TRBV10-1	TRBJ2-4	TGCGCCAGCAGTGAGTCCCGGACTAGCGGGGGGATTACGATAGCCAAAAACATTCAGTACTTC	CASSESRTSGGITIAKNIQYF
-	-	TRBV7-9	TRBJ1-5	TGTGCCAGCAGCCCCCGGGACCGAGATCAGCCCCAGCATTTT	CASSPRDRDQPQHF
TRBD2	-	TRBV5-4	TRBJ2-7	TGTGCCAGCAGTCCTAGCGGGGGGTTGAGGGAGCAGTACTTC	CASSPSGGLREQYF
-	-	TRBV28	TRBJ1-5	TGTGCCAGCAGTTTATTGGGTCAGCCCCAGCATTTT	CASSLLGQPQHF
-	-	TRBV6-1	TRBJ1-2	TGTGCCAGCAGCCCTGATAGGGGCGCAGGCTATGGCTACACCTTC	CASSPDRGAGYGYTF
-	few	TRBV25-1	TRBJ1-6	TGTGCCAGCAGTGAAGTTAATTCACCCCTCCACTTT	CASSEVNSPLHF
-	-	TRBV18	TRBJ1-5	TGTGCCAGCTCACGAGGTCCCGCATTCGATCAGCCCCAGCATTTT	CASSRGPAFDQPQHF
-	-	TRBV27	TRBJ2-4	TGTGCCAGCAGTTTCGGGGGTTTGGGAGACATTCAGTACTTC	CASSFGGLGDIQYF
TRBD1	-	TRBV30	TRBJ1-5	TGTGCCTGGAGTCTTCCGGGACAGTCTCAGCCCCAGCATTTT	CAWSLPGQSQPQHF
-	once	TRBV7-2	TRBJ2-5	TGTGCCAGCAGCTTAGATCAAGGCACACAGTACTTC	CASSLDQGTQYF
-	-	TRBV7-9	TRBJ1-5	TGTGCCAGCAGCCTCTGGGACAAGGGGGATCAGCCCCAGCATTTT	CASSLWDKGDQPQHF
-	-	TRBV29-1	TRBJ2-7	TGCAGCGTCAGGGAAGGGACGGGCGAGCAGTACTTC	CSVREGTGEQYF
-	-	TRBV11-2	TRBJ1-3	TGTGCCAGCAGCTTAGCTCCAGGCTTCTCTGGAAACACCATATATTTT	CASSLAPGFSGNTIYF
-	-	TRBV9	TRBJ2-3	TGTGCCAGCAGCGAACCCCCTACAGGGAAATCAACAGATACGCAGTATTTT	CASSEPPTGKSTDTQYF
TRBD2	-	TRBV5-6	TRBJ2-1	TGTGCCAGCAGCCCCGGACTAGCGGGGGACCCCTACAATGAGCAGTTCTTC	CASSPGLAGDPYNEQFF
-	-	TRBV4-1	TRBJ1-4	TGCGCCAGCAGCCAAGATTTCACGGGAACTAATGAAAAACTGTTTTTT	CASSQDFTGTNEKLFF
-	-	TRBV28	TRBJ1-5	TGTGCCAGCAGCCTCTCGCGGGGGGCGAGCAATCAGCCCCAGCATTTT	CASSLSRGASNQPQHF
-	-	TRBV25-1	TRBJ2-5	TGTGCCAGCAGTGAACTTACAGACCAAGAGACCCAGTACTTC	CASSELTDQETQYF
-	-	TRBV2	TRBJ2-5	TGTGCCAGGCTCAGGACAGACCAAGAGACCCAGTACTTC	CARLRTDQETQYF
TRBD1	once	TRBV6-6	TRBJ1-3	TGTGCCAGCAGTTCCGGGACAGGGCCTGGAAACACCATATATTTT	CASSSGTGPGNTIYF
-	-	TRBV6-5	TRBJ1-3	TGTGCCAGCCGACCCTCAGTAGAGGGAGGAAACACCATATATTTT	CASRPSVEGGNTIYF
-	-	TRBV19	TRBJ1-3	TGTGCCAGTAGTATTACACACGGGGCTTCTGGAAACACCATATATTTT	CASSITHGASGNTIYF
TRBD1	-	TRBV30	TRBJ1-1	TGTGCCTGGAGTGTACAAGGGGGCTTCGGAGCTTTCTTT	CAWSVQGGFGAFF
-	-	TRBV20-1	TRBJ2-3	TGCAGTGCTGGGGGCACAGATACGCAGTATTTT	CSAGGTDTQYF
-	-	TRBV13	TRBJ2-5	TGTGCCAGCAGCCCCCCCGAGGCAGGCCAAGAGACCCAGTACTTC	CASSPPEAGQETQYF
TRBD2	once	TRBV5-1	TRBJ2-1	TGCGCCAGCATGGCGCGGGGGGGCAGGTTTGAGCAGTTCTTC	CASMARGGRFEQFF
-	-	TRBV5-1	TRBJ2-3	TGCGCCAGCAGCCCCGGGACCTTGGGGGATACGCAGTATTTT	CASSPGTLGDTQYF
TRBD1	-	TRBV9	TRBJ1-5	TGTGCCAGCAGCGCTGCGGGCAGGGGGAACCAGCCCCAGCATTTT	CASSAAGRGNQPQHF
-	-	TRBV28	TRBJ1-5	TGTGCCAGCTCCTCCTTAGAGCCTAATCAGCCCCAGCATTTT	CASSSLEPNQPQHF
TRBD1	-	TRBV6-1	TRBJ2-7	TGTGCCAGCAGTGAAAGGCGGGACAGGGGATACGAGCAGTACTTC	CASSERRDRGYEQYF
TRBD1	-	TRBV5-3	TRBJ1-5	TGTGCCAGAAGCTCCGGACAGGGGGATCAGCCCCAGCATTTT	CARSSGQGDQPQHF
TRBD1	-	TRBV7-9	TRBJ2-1	TGTGCCAGCAGCCGGGACAGGGCTTTCAATGAGCAGTTCTTC	CASSRDRAFNEQFF
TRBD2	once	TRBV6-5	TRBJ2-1	TGTGCCAGCAGTTTCAAGGGACTAGCGGGGAACAATGAGCAGTTCTTC	CASSFKGLAGNNEQFF
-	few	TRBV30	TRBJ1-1	TGTGCCTGGAGTACGGGTCTTTCACCGAACACTGAAGCTTTCTTT	CAWSTGLSPNTEAFF
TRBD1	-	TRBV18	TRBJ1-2	TGTGCCAGCTCACCTGAGGGACAGACCTATGGCTACACCTTC	CASSPEGQTYGYTF
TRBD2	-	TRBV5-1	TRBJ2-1	TGCGCCAGCAGCTTGCGGAGCGGGGGCGCATACAATGAGCAGTTCTTC	CASSLRSGGAYNEQFF
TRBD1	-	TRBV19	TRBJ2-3	TGTGCCAGTAAGGGGACAGGGTTTGGGAGGGCTAAAGATACGCAGTATTTT	CASKGTGFGRAKDTQYF
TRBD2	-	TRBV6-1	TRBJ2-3	TGTGCCAGCAGGAGACTAGCGGGGGGGGGACAAACGCAGTATTTT	CASRRLAGGGQTQYF
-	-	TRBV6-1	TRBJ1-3	TGTGCCAGCAGTGAAGGGATGGGCTACTGGGGCTCTGGAAACACCATATATTTT	CASSEGMGYWGSGNTIYF
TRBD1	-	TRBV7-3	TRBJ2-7	TGTGCCAGCAGCACGGGACAGGGGGCAGCCGAGCAGTACTTC	CASSTGQGAAEQYF